This T cell receptor beta chain came from a study of blood T cell repertoires in COVID-19. Study overall: The study drew acute and convalescent COVID-19 samples from the United States, Italy and Spain. T cells, B-cell-depleted T cells, or PBMCs provided the cDNA or gDNA that served as material.

Under the authors' procedure: Using reference gene primer amplification, nucleated cell counts were estimated. Clones were sequenced by immunoSEQ multiplex PCR, and TCRdb holds only the in-frame ones, with some missing. V, J and clone size reflect that table, while D and trimming were determined from the DNA. This sample has about 260,000 clones; more than 75% occur once, and the top ten carry about 2.1%. The V gene lost 5 bases and the J gene lost 0 bases, with 14 bases spanning the gap. Germline V gene sequence: CDR1 SEHNR, CDR2 FQNEAQ (reference sequence). This CDR3 contains 16 residues. This receptor was obtained from a woman aged 45-59 years with acute or convalescent COVID-19. The sequenced sample was peripheral blood. This chain links TRBV7-9 with TRBJ1-3, with D possibly being TRBD1 (5 bases). CDR3 amino acids: CASSRQPRVSGNTIYF. In DNA form, the CDR3 reads TGTGCCAGCAGCCGACAGCCCCGGGTCTCTGGAAACACCATATATTTT.